The sequence of this T cell receptor beta chain was determined in a study of T-cell reconstitution after alpha-beta-depleted transplantation in children. This clonotype was detected a few times. The CDR3 spans 18 residues. Germline CDR1 reads MNHEY; CDR2 reads SVGAGI. The V gene lost 3 bases and the J gene lost 0 bases, with 15 bases spanning the gap. TCRbeta library preparation incorporated unique molecular identifiers. TCRdb analysed the PCR reads with MiXCR anew, one entry per CDR3 protein. This repertoire shows 70,000 to 95,000 distinct CDR3 sequences, roughly a sixth found once; its top ten account for around a fifth.

The clonotype comes from a male patient between 2 and 15 years old who had a stem cell transplant for acute lymphoblastic leukemia, so the T cells may come from the graft donor. The gene calls are TRBV6-5 and TRBJ2-6; D gene unclear. Sequenced here: PBMCs, mostly from graft donor cells, sampled 180 days after TCRalphabeta/CD19-depleted stem cell transplant. The CDR3: CASSYSHYSGSGANVLTF. CDR3 coding DNA: TGTGCCAGCAGTTATTCCCATTACTCGGGCTCTGGGGCCAACGTCCTGACTTTC.